This T cell receptor (beta chain) was profiled in a study of molecular identifiers for immune sequencing clone quantification. Findings and caveats of the study: Highly expanded clone sizes could be underestimated by identical TCR molecules that share a barcode.

MiXCR was run by TCRdb on the PCR reads, yielding one entry per CDR3 protein. The sample shows approximately 500,000 distinct CDR3 sequences, around 23% of them seen only once. Germline lookup yields CDR1 SGHKS and CDR2 YYEKEE (reference sequence). The length of the CDR3 is 16 residues. The V gene lost 10 bases and the J gene lost 2 bases, with 23 bases spanning the gap. This clonotype was detected ten times or more. What it binds is unknown. Naive CD8 T cell sorting was performed on the CD8+CD4-CCR7+CD45RA+ phenotype. This chain uses TRBV5-5 with TRBJ2-3, with a weak D call TRBD2 (6 bases). The TCR originated in a human donor in good health. Some libraries in this study had Jurkat cell RNA spiked in. Sequencing was done on a sample of naive CD8+ T cells from blood, with Jurkat cell RNA spiked in. This sample's subset: FACS-sorted CD8+CD4-CCR7+CD45RA+ naive T cells. The CDR3 protein is CAGGEGDPPFTDTQYF. The CDR3 DNA follows: TGTGCCGGAGGGGAAGGGGACCCACCTTTCACAGATACGCAGTATTTT.